The source of this T cell receptor beta chain is a study of blood T cell repertoires in COVID-19. Across the study: The origin of the acute and convalescent COVID-19 samples was the United States, Italy and Spain. In each case, the material was cDNA or gDNA derived from T cells, B-cell-depleted T cells, or PBMCs.

Per the study methods: Scientists estimated how many nucleated cells there were by amplifying reference gene primers. The protocol was immunoSEQ multiplex PCR, while the TCRdb copy is restricted to in-frame clones and leaves out a portion. V, J and clone size reflect that table, while D and trimming were determined from the DNA. The table records more than 200,000 clones, 75% to 90% of them present only once. The origin of this receptor is a woman in her seventies with active or convalescent COVID-19. Sequencing input: peripheral blood.

The CDR3 region has the DNA TGTGCCAGCTCAGACCAGTGGACTAGCAATGAGCAGTTCTTC. It translates to CASSDQWTSNEQFF. This chain joins TRBV18 and TRBJ2-1, with 7 positions matching TRBD2. The CDR3 contains 14 residues. CDR1 and CDR2 from the germline V gene are KGHSH and LQKENI. V gave up 5 bases and J gave up 6 bases; unmatched junction bases: 7.